What follows are 14 T cell receptor beta chains derived from one specimen sequenced in a study of beta chain features in type 1 diabetes. Broader study findings: Significant though moderate, a shortening of TCRB CDR3s appeared in all four CD4+ subsets of Type 1 diabetes patients.

No antigens are known for them. Sequencing targeted expressed TCRB transcripts, as all isolated RNA had been reverse transcribed. Profiled with immunoSEQ multiplex PCR; TCRdb holds only in-frame clones, not every one. The repertoire holds around 180,000 clones, with around 8% as singletons. The sample taken for sequencing was central memory CD4+ T cells from blood. These receptor sequences come from a woman in her 40s with type 1 diabetes.

This rearrangement joins TRBV20-1 to TRBJ2-7; possible D gene TRBD1, 6 bases. CDR3 size: 11 residues. V was trimmed by 2 bases and J by 6 bases, leaving 8 bases between them. CDR1 and CDR2 (germline): DFQATT, SNEGSKA (reference sequence). In DNA, the CDR3 is TGCAGTGCTAGACAGGGGAGCGAGCAGTACTTC. Its protein is CSARQGSEQYF.

This clone showed up just a few times. The rearrangement joins TRBV5-4 to TRBJ1-5; D is ambiguous. The CDR3 length is 15 residues. Trimming took off 4 bases at V and 0 bases at J, with 11 bases between the two ends. Per the germline V gene, CDR1 is SGHNT and CDR2 is YYREEE (reference sequence). CDR3 residues: CASSQGRDSNQPQHF. CDR3 in DNA: TGTGCCAGCAGCCAAGGACGGGATAGCAATCAGCCCCAGCATTTT.

This clone appeared a few times. The chain links TRBV30 to TRBJ1-2; D possibly corresponds to TRBD1 (6 bases). In germline, CDR1 is GTSNPN, CDR2 SVGIG (reference sequence). Trimming pared 7 bases from V and 6 bases from J, leaving 18 bases between. CDR3 length equals 13 residues. The CDR3 spells CASGLSGGDGYTF. The CDR3 DNA reads TGTGCCTCTGGTTTGTCGGGGGGCGATGGCTACACCTTC.

V gene TRBV5-4 combines with J gene TRBJ2-5; D possibly corresponds to TRBD2 (7 bases). This CDR3 has 16 residues. CDR1 and CDR2 (germline): SGHNT, YYREEE (reference sequence). Trimming cost V 5 bases and J 1 base, with 18 bases left between them. CDR3 in amino acids: CASRDGGRGPQETQYF. In DNA form, the CDR3 reads TGTGCCAGCAGAGACGGGGGGCGGGGACCCCAAGAGACCCAGTACTTC.

This chain joins TRBV7-2 and TRBJ2-3, with 7 bases aligning to TRBD2. Germline trimming cut 5 bases from V and 5 bases from J; bases unmatched to any gene: 4. Germline assignment: CDR1 SGHTA and CDR2 FQGNSA. The CDR3 is 13 amino acids. The CDR3 nucleotides are TGTGCCAGCAGCCTCACGGGGGGAGATACGCAGTATTTT. Translated, it gives CASSLTGGDTQYF.

V is TRBV4-2 and J is TRBJ2-7, with D perhaps TRBD1 (5 bases). The CDR3 is 14 amino acids. Germline CDR1 and CDR2: LGHNA and YNFKEQ. Between the trimmed V and J ends, which lost 1 base and 2 bases, there was a span of 9 bases. The CDR3 DNA reads as TGTGCCAGCAGCCAAGGGGCAGGGACCTACGAGCAGTACTTC. It is translated as CASSQGAGTYEQYF.

V usage is TRBV6-5 and J usage is TRBJ2-3; tentatively, D is TRBD2 (6 bases). Germline V CDR1 and CDR2: MNHEY, SVGAGI. The V end was cut by 5 bases, the J end by 0 bases, with 9 bases between. The CDR3 loop spans 14 amino acids. In nucleotides, the CDR3 is TGTGCCAGCAGTGTGGGGAGGAGCACAGATACGCAGTATTTT. This translates into CASSVGRSTDTQYF.

This clone was picked up a small number of times. V gene TRBV6-5 combines with J gene TRBJ1-1; 8 bases map to TRBD1. The CDR3 is 13 amino acids. From germline, CDR1 is MNHEY and CDR2 SVGAGI. V shed 7 bases, J shed 3 bases, and the junction held 4 bases outside the gene matches. DNA of the CDR3: TGTGCCAGCACAGGGGGCCAGGACACTGAAGCTTTCTTT. Its translation: CASTGGQDTEAFF.

This clone has a handful of counts. V is TRBV6-6 and J is TRBJ2-7; TRBD1 agrees at 7 bases. V was clipped by 6 bases and J by 6 bases; unmatched bases: 11. The germline gives CDR1 MNHNY, CDR2 SVGAGI (reference sequence). The CDR3 totals 14 residues. DNA of the CDR3: TGTGCCAGCAGCCACAGGGGAGAGGGGAGCGAGCAGTACTTC. It translates to CASSHRGEGSEQYF.

About this clone itself: Germline is not matched at one junction end, which may reflect a read error. The rearrangement links TRBV7-9 to TRBJ2-7, with 7 bases aligning to TRBD1. CDR1 is SEHNR and CDR2 is FQNEAQ in the germline V gene (reference sequence). The CDR3 is 12 residues long. This CDR3 reads CASSLLEQGIIF. DNA for the CDR3: TGTGCCAGCAGCTTATTAGAACAGGGGATAATCTTC.

The chain couples TRBV28 to TRBJ1-2; 7 nucleotides line up with TRBD1. Germline loops: CDR1 MDHEN, CDR2 SYDVKM. The CDR3 is made up of 12 amino acids. The junction had 5 bases not matched to a gene; V was cut back by 6 bases and J by 7 bases. As DNA, the CDR3 is TGTGCCAGCAGAACCCAGGGGGGTGGCTACACCTTC. Translated: CASRTQGGGYTF.

This clone was recorded a few times. CDR3 loop: CASSQEYRQASEAFF. The CDR3 DNA reads TGCGCCAGCAGCCAAGAATACCGACAGGCCTCTGAAGCTTTCTTT. V and J are TRBV4-3 and TRBJ1-1; possible D gene TRBD1, 6 bases. The CDR3 totals 15 residues. CDR1 and CDR2 from the germline V gene are LGHNA and YSLEER. Between the trimmed V and J ends, which lost 0 bases and 6 bases, there was a span of 14 bases.

This rearrangement joins TRBV7-3 to TRBJ1-1; D is possibly TRBD1 (5 bases). This CDR3 has 14 amino acids. Germline V CDR1 and CDR2: SGHTA, FQGTGA. Trimming pared 5 bases from V and 5 bases from J, leaving 15 bases between. The CDR3 reads CASSLSPSGTEAFF. The CDR3 DNA sequence: TGTGCCAGCAGCCTTAGTCCCTCAGGGACTGAAGCTTTCTTT.

V usage is TRBV10-3 and J usage is TRBJ2-3; 7 nucleotides match TRBD1. The J segment lost 6 bases and the V segment lost 10 bases, leaving 16 bases of the junction unmatched. Germline CDR1 and CDR2: ENHRY and SYGVKD. This CDR3 spans 15 amino acids. This CDR3 is CANAPGQRSADTQYF. CDR3 DNA sequence: TGTGCCAACGCCCCGGGACAGCGTTCCGCGGATACGCAGTATTTT.